This T cell receptor (beta chain) was sequenced during a study of blood T cell repertoires in COVID-19. Study overall: Nucleic acid was either cDNA or gDNA, and it came from T cells, B-cell-depleted T cells, or PBMCs.

CDR3 length: 15 residues. The ends lost 3 bases at V and 6 bases at J; junction bases unmatched: 7. The germline V gene encodes CDR1 MGHDK and CDR2 SYGVNS. Under the authors' procedure: Reference gene primer amplification yielded estimated nucleated cell counts. Sequenced by immunoSEQ multiplex PCR; TCRdb stores in-frame clones only, minus some. V and J calls and clone size come straight from that table; D and trimming were deduced from the DNA. The table shows fewer than 30,000 clones, with more than 80% occurring only once. This clone was detected once. The sample taken for sequencing was peripheral blood. The clonotype comes from a man in his sixties with acute or convalescent COVID-19. The rearrangement uses TRBV25-1 and TRBJ2-1; TRBD1 matches at 8 bases. This chain's CDR3 is CASSDFTTGANEQFF. The CDR3 nucleotides read TGTGCCAGCAGTGATTTCACGACAGGGGCCAATGAGCAGTTCTTC.